This T cell receptor beta chain was observed in a study of cytomegalovirus exposure and HLA in healthy donors. V shed 3 bases and J shed 7 bases, with 12 bases lying between them. This CDR3 is 14 amino acids long. Germline lookup yields CDR1 KGHSH and CDR2 LQKENI. PCR was performed using 60 Vbeta and 13 Jbeta primers. Libraries were prepared by immunoSEQ multiplex PCR; TCRdb keeps only in-frame clonotypes and omits some of them. Seen here are 85,000 to 120,000 clones, around 75% observed once, and the top ten hold roughly 2.5%. The sequence came from a man aged 35 to 55 in good health and CMV-seronegative. Sample: PBMCs. The chain carries TRBV18 and TRBJ2-2; perhaps TRBD2 as D (6 bases). CDR3 sequence (DNA): TGTGCCAGCTCACCCGGGCGGGGCGTCGGGGAGCTGTTTTTT. This codes for CASSPGRGVGELFF.